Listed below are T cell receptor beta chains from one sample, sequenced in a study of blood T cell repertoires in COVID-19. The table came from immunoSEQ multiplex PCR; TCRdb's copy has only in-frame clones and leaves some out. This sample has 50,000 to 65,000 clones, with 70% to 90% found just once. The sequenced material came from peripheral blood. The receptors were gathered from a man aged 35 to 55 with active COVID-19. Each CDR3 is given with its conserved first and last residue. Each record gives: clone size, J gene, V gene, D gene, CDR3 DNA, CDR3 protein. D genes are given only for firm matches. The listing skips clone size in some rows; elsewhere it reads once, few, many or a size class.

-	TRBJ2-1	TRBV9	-	TGTGCCAGCAGCGTAGAAGGAGGTCCCTACAATGAGCAGTTCTTC	CASSVEGGPYNEQFF
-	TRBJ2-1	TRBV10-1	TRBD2	TGCGCCAGCAGTGGGGGGACTAGCGGAGGAAATGAGCAGTTCTTC	CASSGGTSGGNEQFF
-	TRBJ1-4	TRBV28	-	TGTGCCAGCAGTTCAGGAAGCGAAAAACTGTTTTTT	CASSSGSEKLFF
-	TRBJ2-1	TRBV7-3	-	TGTGCCAGCAGCTTGGCCCGGTCGGGTTCCAATGAGCAGTTCTTC	CASSLARSGSNEQFF
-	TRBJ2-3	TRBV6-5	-	TGTGCCAGCACGGATCCTGCCGCGGGCACAGATACGCAGTATTTT	CASTDPAAGTDTQYF
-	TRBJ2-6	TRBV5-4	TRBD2	TGTGCCAGCAGCCCCCAACTAGCGGGAGTCTCCCACTCTGGGGCCAACGTCCTGACTTTC	CASSPQLAGVSHSGANVLTF
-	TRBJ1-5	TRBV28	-	TGTGCCAGCAGTTTCTTCGAGACAGCCAGCAATCAGCCCCAGCATTTT	CASSFFETASNQPQHF
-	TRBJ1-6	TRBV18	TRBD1	TGTGCCAGCTCACCGAAACCGGGACAGGGGGCCTCACCCCTCCACTTT	CASSPKPGQGASPLHF
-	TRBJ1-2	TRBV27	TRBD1	TGTGCCAGCAGTTCTGGAGGACAGGGGTTGGCGAACTATGGCTACACCTTC	CASSSGGQGLANYGYTF
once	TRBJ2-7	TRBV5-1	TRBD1	TGCGCCAGCAGCTTGGAGGGACAGCCCTACGAGCAGTACTTC	CASSLEGQPYEQYF
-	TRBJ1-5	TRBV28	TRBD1	TGTGCCAGCAGGCGGGACAGATTATCCAATCAGCCCCAGCATTTT	CASRRDRLSNQPQHF
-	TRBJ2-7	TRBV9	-	TGTGCCAGCAGCCGGGGAGAGGGGGTAAGCCACGAGCAGTACTTC	CASSRGEGVSHEQYF
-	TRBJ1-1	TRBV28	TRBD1	TGTGCCAGCAAATCCCCTCCCGGGACAGTCCCCTCTAGAACTGAAGCTTTCTTT	CASKSPPGTVPSRTEAFF
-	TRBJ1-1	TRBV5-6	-	TGTGCCATCCTGGGCGCTGAAGCTTTCTTT	CAILGAEAFF
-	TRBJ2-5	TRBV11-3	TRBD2	TGTGCCAGCAGCCGAGGGACTAGCGGAGACCCAAAGGGAGAGACCCAGTACTTC	CASSRGTSGDPKGETQYF
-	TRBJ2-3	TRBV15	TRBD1	TGTGCCACCAGCAGGGACAGGGGTCCCGCAGATACGCAGTATTTT	CATSRDRGPADTQYF
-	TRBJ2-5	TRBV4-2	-	TGTGCCAGCAGCCAGGCACGCGGGGCGGAGACCCAGTACTTC	CASSQARGAETQYF
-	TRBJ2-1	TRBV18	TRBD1	TGTGCCAGCTCACCTGACAGGGGGCGCAGCTCCTACAATGAGCAGTTCTTC	CASSPDRGRSSYNEQFF
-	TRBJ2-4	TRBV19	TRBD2	TGTGCCAGTAGGGGGACTAGCGGGGCTCTAGCCAAAAACATTCAGTACTTC	CASRGTSGALAKNIQYF
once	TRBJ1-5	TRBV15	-	TGTGCCACCAGCAGAGAGGTGCGGCAGCCCCAGCATTTT	CATSREVRQPQHF
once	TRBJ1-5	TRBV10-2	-	TGCGCCAGCAGTGAGCCCCCCCAGGATAGCAATCAGCCCCAGCATTTT	CASSEPPQDSNQPQHF
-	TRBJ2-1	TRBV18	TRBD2	TGTGCCAGCTCACAGGGGACTAGCGGGAGCTTGTCCTACAATGAGCAGTTCTTC	CASSQGTSGSLSYNEQFF
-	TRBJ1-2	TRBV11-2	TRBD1	TGTGCCAGCAGATACCCAGGGGGCGCGTCCTATGGCTACACCTTC	CASRYPGGASYGYTF
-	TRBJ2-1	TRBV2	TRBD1	TGTGCCAGCAGCGGACAGGACTACAATGAGCAGTTCTTC	CASSGQDYNEQFF
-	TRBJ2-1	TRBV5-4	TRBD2	TGTGCCAGCAGCGACGGGGGACAGGCGCTAGCGGGGGGCAATGAGCAGTTCTTC	CASSDGGQALAGGNEQFF
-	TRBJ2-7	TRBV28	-	TGTGCCAGCAGTTCCCTGACACTGAACCACGAGCAGTACTTC	CASSSLTLNHEQYF
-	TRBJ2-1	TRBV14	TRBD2	TGTGCCAGCAGCCAAAAGGCTACGGGAGGGTCCTACAATGAGCAGTTCTTC	CASSQKATGGSYNEQFF
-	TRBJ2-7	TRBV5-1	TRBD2	TGCGCCAGCAGCCCAGGACTAGCGGGAGTCGCGTACGAGCAGTACTTC	CASSPGLAGVAYEQYF
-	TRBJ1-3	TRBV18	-	TGTGCCAGCTCACCACGGACAGCAGCCAACTCTGGAAACACCATATATTTT	CASSPRTAANSGNTIYF
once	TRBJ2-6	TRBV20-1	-	TGCAGTGCTAGTTTAGGGAACAGGTACCAAGGAGGGGCCAACGTCCTGACTTTC	CSASLGNRYQGGANVLTF